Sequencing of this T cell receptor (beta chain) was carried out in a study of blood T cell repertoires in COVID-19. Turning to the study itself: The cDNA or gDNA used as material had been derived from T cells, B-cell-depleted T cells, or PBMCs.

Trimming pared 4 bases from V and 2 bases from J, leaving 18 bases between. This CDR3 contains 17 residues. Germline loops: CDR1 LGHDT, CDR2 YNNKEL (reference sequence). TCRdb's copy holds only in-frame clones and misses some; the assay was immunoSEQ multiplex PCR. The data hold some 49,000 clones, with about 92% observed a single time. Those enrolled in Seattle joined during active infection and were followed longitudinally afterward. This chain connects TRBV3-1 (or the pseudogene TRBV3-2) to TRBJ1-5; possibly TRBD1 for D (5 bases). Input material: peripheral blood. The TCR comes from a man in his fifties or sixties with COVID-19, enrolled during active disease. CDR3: CASSRSTGSEGNQPQHF. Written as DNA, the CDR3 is TGTGCCAGCAGCCGAAGTACAGGCTCCGAAGGCAATCAGCCCCAGCATTTT.